The clone carrying this T cell receptor (beta chain) was counted ten times or more. This entry comes from a study of blood T cell repertoires in COVID-19. Looked up from germline, CDR1 is MNHNY and CDR2 is SVGAGI (reference sequence). Trimming left V 0 bases short and J 4 bases short, with 9 bases between. The CDR3 has 14 residues. Repertoires were generated with immunoSEQ multiplex PCR, while TCRdb's copy carries only in-frame clones and drops some. Here the sample spans about 210,000 clones, about four fifths being singletons. The V gene is TRBV6-6, the J gene TRBJ1-1; D is perhaps TRBD1 (5 bases). The source material was peripheral blood. This TCR derives from a woman in her thirties or forties with active or convalescent COVID-19. The CDR3 sequence is CASSYSTGVTEAFF. For the CDR3, the DNA is TGTGCCAGCAGTTACTCCACAGGAGTCACTGAAGCTTTCTTT.